The 11 T cell receptor beta chains in this list originate from one sample, sequenced in a study of T cell responses to AZD1222 COVID-19 vaccine. Clones were sequenced by immunoSEQ multiplex PCR, and TCRdb holds only the in-frame ones, with some missing. In the table there are more than 150,000 clones, about 92% of which are singletons. The sample was peripheral blood, taken 28 days after the second AZD1222 dose. These receptors were obtained from an adult who received the AZD1222 COVID-19 vaccine.

DNA for the CDR3: TGTGCCAGCAGCCTGACCAATTCACCCCTCCACTTT. This sequence encodes CASSLTNSPLHF. J is TRBJ1-6 and V is TRBV27, with D unresolved. Germline V gene lookup returns CDR1 MNHEY and CDR2 SMNVEV (reference sequence). CDR3 size: 12 residues. Deletions cut 6 bases from V and 7 bases from J, with 7 bases between.

This chain connects TRBV30 to TRBJ1-3; D is unresolved. This CDR3 contains 13 residues. The V gene's germline CDR1 is GTSNPN and CDR2 SVGIG (reference sequence). Trimming pared 1 base from V and 8 bases from J, leaving 12 bases between. The DNA for the CDR3 is TGTGCCTGGAGTGAAGGCAACTCGGACACCATATATTTT. Encoded protein: CAWSEGNSDTIYF.

V and J are TRBV28 and TRBJ2-7; 9 bases agree with TRBD1. Trimming cost V 5 bases and J 1 base; bases outside gene matches: 9. Germline V lookup: CDR1 MDHEN, CDR2 SYDVKM. The CDR3 loop spans 16 amino acids. CDR3 in DNA: TGTGCCAGCAGTCCCTGGGGACAGGGAGGTTCCTACGAGCAGTACTTC. The encoded protein is CASSPWGQGGSYEQYF.

The chain couples TRBV5-1 to TRBJ1-5; tentatively, D is TRBD1 (5 bases). The germline V and J ends were trimmed by 4 bases and 4 bases, with 12 bases remaining between them. The germline CDR1 and CDR2 sequences are SGHRS and YFSETQ. The CDR3 has 14 amino acids. Here the CDR3 DNA reads TGCGCCAGCAGCCGAACAGGTGAAAATCAGCCCCAGCATTTT. Translating it yields CASSRTGENQPQHF.

The chain couples TRBV7-2 to TRBJ2-1; 10 positions match TRBD2. The V gene end was trimmed by 5 bases and the J gene end by 6 bases; junction bases not matched to a gene: 7. The CDR3 totals 15 residues. Looked up from germline, CDR1 is SGHTA and CDR2 is FQGNSA. The CDR3 here is CASSTSTSGINEQFF. The CDR3 DNA reads as TGTGCCAGCAGCACATCAACTAGCGGGATCAATGAGCAGTTCTTC.

The rearrangement joins TRBV19 to TRBJ1-1, with D possibly matching TRBD1 (5 bases). The germline V gene encodes CDR1 LNHDA and CDR2 SQIVND (reference sequence). The CDR3 sequence is 13 residues long. V lost 3 bases and J lost 8, with 13 bases in between. CDR3 sequence: CASSISDGGEAFF. The CDR3 DNA reads as TGTGCCAGTAGTATCAGTGACGGGGGAGAAGCTTTCTTT.

The rearrangement joins TRBV11-2 to TRBJ2-1; the match to TRBD2 covers 9 bases. V lost 1 base and J lost 7; bases outside the gene matches: 5. Germline V lookup: CDR1 SGHAT, CDR2 FQNNGV. The length of the CDR3 is 15 residues. CDR3 nucleotides: TGTGCCAGCAGCTTAGTGGCGGGGGGGCAAAATGAGCAGTTCTTC. Translated, it gives CASSLVAGGQNEQFF. Supplemented by reference TRBV11-2 and TRBJ2-1, the full variable domain reads EAGVAQSPRYKIIEKRQSVAFWCNPISGHATLYWYQQILGQGPKLLIQFQNNGVVDDSQLPKDRFSAERLKGVDSTLKIQPAKLEDSAVYLCASSLVAGGQNEQFFGPGTRLTVL.

This chain connects TRBV19 to TRBJ1-2; perhaps TRBD1 as D (5 bases). Trimming cost V 8 bases and J 4 bases, with 17 bases left between them. The CDR3 sequence is 14 residues long. The germline CDR1 and CDR2 sequences are LNHDA and SQIVND (reference sequence). CDR3 bases: TGTGCCAGTTCATGGGCAGGGCGAGTCTATGGCTACACCTTC. This translates into CASSWAGRVYGYTF. The full variable domain, completed using reference TRBV19 and TRBJ1-2, is DGGITQSPKYLFRKEGQNVTLSCEQNLNHDAMYWYRQDPGQGLRLIYYSQIVNDFQKGDIAEGYSVSREKKESFPLTVTSAQKNPTAFYLCASSWAGRVYGYTFGSGTRLTVV.

The chain links TRBV7-3 to TRBJ1-1; the D is unclear. Germline V gene sequence: CDR1 SGHTA, CDR2 FQGTGA. With 5 bases removed from V and 6 bases from J, the gap between germline ends came to 10 bases. The CDR3 extends over 12 amino acids. CDR3 coding DNA: TGTGCCAGCAGCCTGCCGGGTGCTGAAGCTTTCTTT. Translated, it gives CASSLPGAEAFF.

This chain joins TRBV7-2 and TRBJ1-1, with unresolved D. The germline CDR1 and CDR2 sequences are SGHTA and FQGNSA. The CDR3 spans 14 residues. The V and J ends lost 0 bases and 1 base respectively, with 6 bases between them. The CDR3 loop reads CASSLASENTEAFF. The DNA of the CDR3 is TGTGCCAGCAGCTTAGCGTCAGAGAACACTGAAGCTTTCTTT.

For the CDR3, the DNA is TGTGCCAGCAGCTTGGACGCCGGGACAGGGGCTGATGAAGCTTTCTTT. Residues: CASSLDAGTGADEAFF. The genes are TRBV5-4 and TRBJ1-1; 10 bases are shared with TRBD1. Germline assignment: CDR1 SGHNT and CDR2 YYREEE (reference sequence). This CDR3 is built from 16 residues. After removal of 0 bases from V and 7 bases from J, the junction contained 9 bases not matched to a gene.